This TCR beta chain was found in a study of blood T cell repertoires in COVID-19. Background on the study: PBMCs, B-cell-depleted T cells, or T cells provided the cDNA or gDNA that made up the material.

The method was immunoSEQ multiplex PCR; TCRdb's version includes in-frame clones alone and lacks a portion of them. The data contain more than 200,000 clones, about 88% of them singletons. The clonotype originates from a man aged 65 to 85 with acute or convalescent COVID-19. Sequences were obtained from peripheral blood.

CDR3 sequence (DNA): TGTGCCAGCAGCTTAGAGGTAGCGGGTTCCACCGGGGAGCTGTTTTTT. This translates into CASSLEVAGSTGELFF. The rearrangement joins TRBV7-9 to TRBJ2-2, with 7 positions matching TRBD2. CDR3 length: 16 residues. The V and J ends lost 1 base and 4 bases, in that order; junction bases with no gene match: 6. Germline CDR1 and CDR2: SEHNR and FQNEAQ (reference sequence).